This entry features one T cell receptor (beta chain) sequence. Its antigen is not identified. This PCR relied on a set of 60 Vbeta primers and 13 Jbeta primers. Some clones are missing from TCRdb's copy, which holds only in-frame ones; the method was immunoSEQ multiplex PCR. The data show 150,000 to 200,000 clones, 65% to 80% seen once. At sampling all donors were nominally healthy, likely with unrecorded immune exposures. This specimen comes from a study of cytomegalovirus exposure and HLA in healthy donors. Notes on the study in general: Across donors, presence/absence analyses took sequencing depth to be roughly uniform. An apparent linkage of common viral pathogens to several of the most significant clusters emerged in a later analysis.

The material sequenced was PBMCs. This clonotype was sampled from a male donor in good health and CMV-seronegative.

The DNA for the CDR3 is TGCGCCAGCAGCCACCCCCGGATGGGGCAGGGTGAAGCTTTCTTT. Encoded protein: CASSHPRMGQGEAFF. The genes are TRBV4-1 and TRBJ1-1; tentative D call: TRBD1 (5 bases). V was clipped by 3 bases and J by 7 bases, with 18 bases between them. Germline V gene sequence: CDR1 MGHRA, CDR2 YSYEKL. The CDR3 consists of 15 residues.